Listed below are T cell receptor beta chains from one sample, sequenced in a study of blood T cells in healthy people across ages. TCRdb used MiXCR to reprocess the 5' RACE reads, holding one entry per CDR3 protein. The profile shows 1.5 million to 2 million distinct CDR3 sequences, roughly 49% of them singletons. What was sequenced was blood. These receptor sequences come from a woman in her thirties or forties in good health. The CDR3 runs from the conserved cysteine through the conserved F or W. The D gene is left open where the match is weak. The size of a clone is reported for some rows only, either as once, few or many, or as a class for expanded clones.

V	D	size	J	DNA	CDR3
TRBV28	.	.	TRBJ2-7	TGTGCCAGCACCCGAGGGTGGGAAATCCAAGGGTCAGGCGACGAGCAGTACTTC	CASTRGWEIQGSGDEQYF
TRBV7-2	TRBD2	.	TRBJ2-1	TGTGCCAGCAGCCAGGGGCGGGGGGGCCTCAATGAGCAGTTCTTC	CASSQGRGGLNEQFF
TRBV7-9	.	.	TRBJ1-2	TGTGCCAGCAGCAGGGATGGGGTAGATGGCTACACCTTC	CASSRDGVDGYTF
TRBV4-1	TRBD1	.	TRBJ1-4	TGCGCCAGCAGCCAGTCCACCGGGACAGGGGATGAAAAACTGTTTTTT	CASSQSTGTGDEKLFF
TRBV6-5	.	.	TRBJ2-1	TGTGCCAGCAGGTTAGGGGCAAGCTCCTACAATGAGCAGTTCTTC	CASRLGASSYNEQFF
TRBV6-5	TRBD1	.	TRBJ1-1	TGTGCCAGTGGACAGGGGTACACTGAAGCTTTCTTT	CASGQGYTEAFF
TRBV27	TRBD1	.	TRBJ1-5	TGTGCCAGCAGTATCCGACAGGGGACGCAGCCCCAGCATTTT	CASSIRQGTQPQHF
TRBV7-3	TRBD2	.	TRBJ2-3	TGTGCCAGCAGCCCTAGCGGGGCCCACACAGATACGCAGTATTTT	CASSPSGAHTDTQYF
TRBV7-2	TRBD2	.	TRBJ2-3	TGTGCCAGCAGCAGGAGAGGTAGCGGGGGGGCCACAGATACGCAGTATTTT	CASSRRGSGGATDTQYF
TRBV7-2	TRBD1	.	TRBJ1-2	TGTGCCAGCAGCTTAGATTTACAGGGGGCGCGTGGCTACACCTTC	CASSLDLQGARGYTF
TRBV28	TRBD2	.	TRBJ2-5	TGTGCCAGCAGTTTAGGGTTACTAGCGGGGGGGCAGGAGACCCAGTACTTC	CASSLGLLAGGQETQYF
TRBV29-1	TRBD1	.	TRBJ1-2	TGCAGCGTTGGGGGGACAGGGAGTCGGTCTCGTGGCTACACCTTC	CSVGGTGSRSRGYTF
TRBV13	.	many	TRBJ2-5	TGTGCCAGCAGCTTAGCGGCAGGCCTACAAGAGACCCAGTACTTC	CASSLAAGLQETQYF
TRBV7-3	TRBD1	.	TRBJ2-3	TGTGCCAGCAGCGCCAAAACAGGGGGCGGTACGCAGTATTTT	CASSAKTGGGTQYF
TRBV6-5	TRBD1	many	TRBJ2-5	TGTGCCAGCAGTGATCCGACAGGGCTAGAGACCCAGTACTTC	CASSDPTGLETQYF
TRBV28	.	few	TRBJ2-7	TGTGCCAGCAGTTTGCTTGCCGGAACCTACGAGCAGTACTTC	CASSLLAGTYEQYF
TRBV29-1	.	.	TRBJ1-1	TGCAGCGTTGAAGGGTCCTCAGACTTGAACACTGAAGCTTTCTTT	CSVEGSSDLNTEAFF
TRBV7-2	TRBD2	.	TRBJ2-5	TGTGCCAGCAGACTCGAGACTAGCGGGGGAAGAGAGACCCAGTACTTC	CASRLETSGGRETQYF
TRBV3-1	.	.	TRBJ2-7	TGTGCCAGCAGCCAAATGACCTACGAGCAGTACTTC	CASSQMTYEQYF
TRBV7-8	TRBD1	.	TRBJ2-1	TGTGCCAGCAGCCCACCGGGACAGATAAACAATGAGCAGTTCTTC	CASSPPGQINNEQFF
TRBV10-3	.	.	TRBJ2-3	TGTGCCATCAGTGAGCCGCCCTCCGATACGCAGTATTTT	CAISEPPSDTQYF
TRBV10-3	TRBD1	.	TRBJ2-7	TGTGCCATCGGGGCAGACAGGGGGAATGACGAGCAGTACTTC	CAIGADRGNDEQYF
TRBV7-9	TRBD1	.	TRBJ2-5	TGTGCCAGCAGCTCGGCCCGGACAGGACGTCAAGAGACCCAGTACTTC	CASSSARTGRQETQYF
TRBV7-8	.	.	TRBJ2-1	TGTGCCAGCAGCTTACTAGGACAGACCTACAGTGAGCAGTTCTTC	CASSLLGQTYSEQFF
TRBV28	.	few	TRBJ2-1	TGTGCCAGCAGTTCAGACATCTCCAATGAGCAGTTCTTC	CASSSDISNEQFF
TRBV7-9	TRBD2	few	TRBJ2-1	TGTGCCAGCAGCCTTGGGACTAGCGCGTACAATGAGCAGTTCTTC	CASSLGTSAYNEQFF
TRBV18	TRBD1	.	TRBJ1-2	TGTGCCAGCTCACCACTTCCAGGGACAGGGCCTAACTATGGCTACACCTTC	CASSPLPGTGPNYGYTF
TRBV10-3	.	.	TRBJ2-7	TGTGCCATCAGTGCAAACTACGAGCAGTACTTC	CAISANYEQYF
TRBV6-5	TRBD1	.	TRBJ1-6	TGTGCCAGCAGCCGGACAGGGGGTCCACCCCTCCACTTT	CASSRTGGPPLHF
TRBV7-8	TRBD1	.	TRBJ2-7	TGTGCCGTTGACAGGGGGCTGAATGAGCAGTACTTC	CAVDRGLNEQYF
TRBV7-2	.	.	TRBJ2-7	TGTGCCAGCAGCTTAGCGACAGGTTCCTACAATGAGCAGTACTTC	CASSLATGSYNEQYF
TRBV10-3	.	.	TRBJ1-1	TGTGCCATCAATGTTGGCAGGGGGAACACTGAAGCTTTCTTT	CAINVGRGNTEAFF
TRBV14	.	once	TRBJ2-5	TGTGCCAGCAGCCAAGATTGGCGGGTTGGGGGAATCCAGTACTTC	CASSQDWRVGGIQYF
TRBV9	.	few	TRBJ2-1	TGTGCCAGCGCCTCGAGGTACAATGAGCAGTTCTTC	CASASRYNEQFF
TRBV28	.	few	TRBJ2-3	TGTGCCAGCAGTTTGGGGATTTCGGATACGCAGTATTTT	CASSLGISDTQYF
TRBV7-8	TRBD1	few	TRBJ2-5	TGTGCCAGCAGCTTTTTAAGACAGGGGGGGACCCAGTACTTC	CASSFLRQGGTQYF
TRBV20-1	.	once	TRBJ1-2	TGCAGTGCCAAAGGGTCGGGGGGGGCTGAGGGCTATGGCTACACCTTC	CSAKGSGGAEGYGYTF